This T cell receptor (beta chain) was observed in a study of blood T cell repertoires in COVID-19. Trimming at V came to 6 bases and at J to 2 bases, leaving 10 bases not matched to a gene. CDR3 length: 15 residues. The germline gives CDR1 MGHDK, CDR2 SYGVNS. Sequencing used immunoSEQ multiplex PCR; TCRdb keeps in-frame clones, though not all of them. The profile shows hundreds of thousands of clones, around 87% of them singletons. The origin of this receptor is a man under 40 who had recovered from COVID-19. The chain has TRBV25-1 and TRBJ2-7; TRBD1 matches 7 bases. The sequenced material came from PBMCs or T cells enriched from blood (not recorded which). The CDR3 loop reads CASSGTGTATYEQYF. The CDR3 nucleotides read TGTGCCAGCAGCGGTACCGGGACAGCAACCTACGAGCAGTACTTC.